This record looks at one T cell receptor (beta chain) sequence and its context. The sample holds many counts of this clonotype. Its antigen remains undetermined. No base-level quality is on record; no much larger clone is a single base apart. A case-control design nested within a healthcare worker cohort in London, UK, was used, with weekly nasopharyngeal swab PCR tests and blood sampling performed. Healthcare workers were recruited between 23 and 31 March 2020, during the week of the UK lockdown, and were followed weekly for up to roughly 15 weeks. This sample was included in a study of early T cells in non-severe SARS-CoV-2 infection (dated by TCRdb to about 2021). With respect to the entire study: TCR sequencing used bulk RNA from unsorted whole blood, so alpha and beta chains could not be paired. What the study reported, not specific to this receptor: VDJdb matching was skewed toward anti-spike CD8 responses and likely underestimated virus-specific expansions, missing private and CD4 specificities.

The CDR3 covers 15 residues, taking in both the cysteine and the phenylalanine. The only DNA kept is the CDR3, 45 bases in frame from the first base. V lost 4 bases and J lost 5 bases, and the count of bases not matched to a germline gene is 7. Reading the germline V gene (reference sequence) gives CDR1 MNHEY and CDR2 SMNVEV. Receptors were amplified or captured by 5' RACE. Sequencing relied on a NextSeq 500. Unique molecular identifiers were attached to individual cDNA molecules in the TCR library protocol so that sequencing error and PCR bias could be corrected. TCR alpha and beta chains were both sequenced, and the abundances of alpha and beta sequences in each sample were closely correlated with each other. As for the original processing: Decombinator V4 was used to annotate TCR sequences for V gene, J gene and CDR3. TCRs were defined as expanded if a significant change between any two time points was detected under a Poisson model with p below 0.0001. TCR abundances were normalised to the total number of TCRs sequenced per sample and were expressed as counts per million. TRAV1-2 paired with TRAJ12, TRAJ20 or TRAJ33 defined MAIT TCRs, while TRAV10 paired with TRAJ18 defined iNKT TCRs. VDJdb, accessed 1 November 2021, was searched for CMV, EBV and SARS-CoV-2 annotated TCRs, with TCRs annotated for multiple antigens excluded. The public reads were reanalyzed by TCRdb: fastp trimming at Q25, MiXCR alignment, in-frame beta chains only. Entries are consolidated by CDR3 protein sequence, retaining the most common genes and DNA. The V and J calls shown here were made by TCRdb, not taken from the authors' results. The table for this sample lists about 26,000 distinct CDR3 sequences; roughly 4.2% of them were counted only once. The ten largest clonotypes hold around 4.4% of the sample.

Specimen: whole blood. This chain joins TRBV27 to TRBJ1-5; 8 bases in between match TRBD1. The source is an adult who was a healthcare worker with PCR-confirmed SARS-CoV-2 infection or an uninfected control (not recorded which). The DNA sequence follows: TGTGCCAGCAGTTCGGCCGGACAGGGCCATCAGCCCCAGCATTTT. Translated, this is CASSSAGQGHQPQHF.